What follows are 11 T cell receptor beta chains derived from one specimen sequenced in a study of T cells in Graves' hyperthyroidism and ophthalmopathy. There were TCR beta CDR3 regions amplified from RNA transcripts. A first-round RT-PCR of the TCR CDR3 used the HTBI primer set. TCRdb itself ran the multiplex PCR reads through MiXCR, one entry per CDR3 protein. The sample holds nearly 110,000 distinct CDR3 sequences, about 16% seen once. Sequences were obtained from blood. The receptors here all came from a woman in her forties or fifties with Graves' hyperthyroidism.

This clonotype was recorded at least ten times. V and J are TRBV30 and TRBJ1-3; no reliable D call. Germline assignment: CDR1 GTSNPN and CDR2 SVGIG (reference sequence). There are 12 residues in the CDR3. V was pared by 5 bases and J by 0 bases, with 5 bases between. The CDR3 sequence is CAWGYSGNTIYF. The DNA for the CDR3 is TGTGCCTGGGGCTACTCTGGAAACACCATATATTTT.

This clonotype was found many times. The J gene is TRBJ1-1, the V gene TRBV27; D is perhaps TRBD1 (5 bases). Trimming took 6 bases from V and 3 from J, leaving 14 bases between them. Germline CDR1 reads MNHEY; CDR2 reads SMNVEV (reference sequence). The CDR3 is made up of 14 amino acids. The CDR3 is CASRRGVGDTEAFF. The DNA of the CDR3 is TGTGCCAGCAGGAGGGGTGTGGGGGACACTGAAGCTTTCTTT.

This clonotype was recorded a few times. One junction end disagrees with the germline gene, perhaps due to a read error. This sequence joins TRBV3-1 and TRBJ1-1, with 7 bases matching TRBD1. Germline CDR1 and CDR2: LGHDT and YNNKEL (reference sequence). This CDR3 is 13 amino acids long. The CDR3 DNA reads TGTGCCAGCTCCGACAGGGAGGCCACTGAAGCTTCCTTT. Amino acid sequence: CASSDREATEASF. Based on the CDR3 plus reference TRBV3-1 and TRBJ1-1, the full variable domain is DTAVSQTPKYLVTQMGNDKSIKCEQNLGHDTMYWYKQDSKKFLKIMFSYNNKELIINETVPNRFSPKSPDKAHLNLHINSLELGDSAVYFCASSDREATEASFGQGTRLTVV.

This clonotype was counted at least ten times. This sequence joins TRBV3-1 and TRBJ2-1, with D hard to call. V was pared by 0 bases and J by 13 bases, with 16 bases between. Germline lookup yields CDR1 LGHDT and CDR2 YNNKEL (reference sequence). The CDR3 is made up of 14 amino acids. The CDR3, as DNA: TGTGCCAGCAGCCAAGATATTCGGGCGTTAGAACAGTTCTTC. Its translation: CASSQDIRALEQFF.

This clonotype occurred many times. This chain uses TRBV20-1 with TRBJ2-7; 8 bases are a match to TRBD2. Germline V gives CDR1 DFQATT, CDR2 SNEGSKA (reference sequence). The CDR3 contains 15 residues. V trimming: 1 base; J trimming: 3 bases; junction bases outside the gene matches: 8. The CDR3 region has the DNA TGCAGTGCTAGAGGTCAGACTAGCGTCAACTACGAGCAGTACTTC. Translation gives CSARGQTSVNYEQYF.

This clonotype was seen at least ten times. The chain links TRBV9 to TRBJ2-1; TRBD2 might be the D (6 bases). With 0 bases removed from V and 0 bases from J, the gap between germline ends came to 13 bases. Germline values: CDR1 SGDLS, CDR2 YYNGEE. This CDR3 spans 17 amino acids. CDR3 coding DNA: TGTGCCAGCAGCGTAGGTGTGGGAGGAAGCTCCTACAATGAGCAGTTCTTC. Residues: CASSVGVGGSSYNEQFF.

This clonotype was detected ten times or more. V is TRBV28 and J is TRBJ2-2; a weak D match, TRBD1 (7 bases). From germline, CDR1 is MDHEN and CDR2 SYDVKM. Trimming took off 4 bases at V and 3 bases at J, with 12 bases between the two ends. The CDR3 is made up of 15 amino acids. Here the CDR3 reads CASSSPGGHTGELFF. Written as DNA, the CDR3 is TGTGCCAGCAGTTCCCCAGGGGGGCACACCGGGGAGCTGTTTTTT.

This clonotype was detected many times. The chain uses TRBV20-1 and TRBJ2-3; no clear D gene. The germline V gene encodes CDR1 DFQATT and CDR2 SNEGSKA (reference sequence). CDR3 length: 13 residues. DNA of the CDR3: TGCAGCCCTAGTCAATCGGGCACAGATACGCAGTATTTT. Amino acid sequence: CSPSQSGTDTQYF.

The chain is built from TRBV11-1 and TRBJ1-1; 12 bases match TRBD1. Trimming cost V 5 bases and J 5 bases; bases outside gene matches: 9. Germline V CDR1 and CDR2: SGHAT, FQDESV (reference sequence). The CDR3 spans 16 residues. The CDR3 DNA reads TGTGCCAGCAGCGAGGGACAGGGGGCTGGGTGGACTGAAGCTTTCTTT. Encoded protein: CASSEGQGAGWTEAFF.

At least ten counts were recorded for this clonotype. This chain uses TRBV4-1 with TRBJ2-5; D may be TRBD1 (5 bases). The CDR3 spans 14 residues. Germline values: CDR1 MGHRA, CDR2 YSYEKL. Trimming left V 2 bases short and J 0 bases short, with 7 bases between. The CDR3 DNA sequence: TGCGCCAGCAGCCAAACAGGCAACCAAGAGACCCAGTACTTC. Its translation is CASSQTGNQETQYF.

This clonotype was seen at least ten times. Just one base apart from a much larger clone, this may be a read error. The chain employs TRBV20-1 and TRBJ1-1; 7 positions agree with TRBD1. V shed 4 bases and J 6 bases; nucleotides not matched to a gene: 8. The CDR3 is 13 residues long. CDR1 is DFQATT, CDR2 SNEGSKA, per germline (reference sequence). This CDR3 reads CSATVTGWAEAFF. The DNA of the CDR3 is TGCAGTGCTACCGTGACAGGGTGGGCTGAAGCTTTCTTT.